The 15 T cell receptor beta chains below were found in one sample sequenced in a study of blood T cell repertoires in COVID-19. Produced via immunoSEQ multiplex PCR; TCRdb's table is partial and in-frame only. The sample includes some 48,000 clones, around four fifths of them seen just once. Source material: peripheral blood. These receptors were collected from a human donor with acute or convalescent COVID-19. The donor label of this sample is uncertain.

This clone was detected only a few times. The gene calls are TRBV18 and TRBJ2-1; no definite D call. V shed 9 bases and J shed 5 bases, with 14 bases lying between them. This CDR3 is 13 amino acids long. Germline assignment: CDR1 KGHSH and CDR2 LQKENI. The CDR3 bases are TGTGCCAGTCTTCGAGGAAGGAACAATGAGCAGTTCTTC. The encoded protein is CASLRGRNNEQFF.

The chain joins TRBV19 to TRBJ2-7; tentative D call: TRBD2 (5 bases). CDR1 LNHDA and CDR2 SQIVND come from the germline V gene (reference sequence). V lost 3 bases to trimming and J lost 2 bases, with 11 bases between them. The CDR3 sequence is 14 residues long. This CDR3 reads CASSIAGFTYEQYF. The CDR3, as DNA: TGTGCCAGTAGTATTGCGGGTTTTACCTACGAGCAGTACTTC.

The chain has TRBV3-1 (or the pseudogene TRBV3-2) and TRBJ1-1; 8 bases are a match to TRBD1. The germline gives CDR1 LGHDT, CDR2 YNNKEL (reference sequence). The CDR3 length is 17 residues. V was pared by 0 bases and J by 5 bases, with 11 bases of the junction left unmatched. The CDR3 DNA reads as TGTGCCAGCAGCCAAGATAGTCAGGGGGCGGCTCATACTGAAGCTTTCTTT. Translating it yields CASSQDSQGAAHTEAFF.

CDR3 protein: CASSYLGAGTEAFF. CDR3 bases: TGTGCCAGCAGTTACCTGGGGGCGGGCACTGAAGCTTTCTTT. V and J are TRBV6-5 and TRBJ1-1; maybe TRBD1 (6 bases). Germline V gene lookup returns CDR1 MNHEY and CDR2 SVGAGI. This CDR3 contains 14 residues. The V end lost 2 bases, the J end lost 4 bases, and 11 bases lay between the germline ends.

The chain employs TRBV9 and TRBJ1-6; D not resolved. CDR1 SGDLS and CDR2 YYNGEE come from the germline V gene. The CDR3 is 13 residues long. V was clipped by 0 bases and J by 5 bases, with 3 bases between them. CDR3 sequence (DNA): TGTGCCAGCAGCGTAGCTGATAATTCACCCCTCCACTTT. Translating it yields CASSVADNSPLHF.

The chain links TRBV28 to TRBJ2-3, with 10 nucleotides matching TRBD1. V gave up 6 bases and J gave up 4 bases; unmatched junction bases: 4. Germline-derived CDR1 and CDR2 are MDHEN and SYDVKM. The CDR3 is 14 amino acids. The CDR3 reads CASRRQGASDTQYF. In nucleotides, the CDR3 is TGTGCCAGCAGGAGACAGGGGGCATCAGATACGCAGTATTTT.

The gene calls are TRBV14 and TRBJ1-2; TRBD1 might be the D (5 bases). The ends were cut back, 7 bases at V and 6 bases at J, with 42 bases in the middle. The germline V gene has CDR1 SGHDN and CDR2 FVKESK. This CDR3 has 22 amino acids. DNA of the CDR3: TGTGCCAGCATCAAGGGTCTCGAAAAAGGTGAGGAGGGGCTTGGACTATCTAATGGCTACACCTTC. Its protein product is CASIKGLEKGEEGLGLSNGYTF.

There are a few counts of this clone. The gene calls are TRBV7-9 and TRBJ2-7; 7 positions agree with TRBD2. The junction had 5 bases not matched to a gene; V was cut back by 8 bases and J by 1 base. This CDR3 is built from 13 residues. Germline CDR1 reads SEHNR; CDR2 reads FQNEAQ (reference sequence). This CDR3 is CASEWEGSYEQYF. The CDR3 nucleotides are TGTGCCAGCGAATGGGAGGGTTCCTACGAGCAGTACTTC.

The J gene is TRBJ1-1, the V gene TRBV5-1; 7 bases map to TRBD1. The CDR3 is 16 residues long. Looked up from germline, CDR1 is SGHRS and CDR2 is YFSETQ. V was clipped by 4 bases and J by 0 bases; unmatched bases: 9. The chain's CDR3 is CASSVTGTALNTEAFF. The CDR3 DNA sequence: TGCGCCAGCAGCGTTACCGGGACAGCCTTGAACACTGAAGCTTTCTTT.

About this clone itself: One junction end disagrees with the germline gene, perhaps due to a read error. The chain joins TRBV23-1 to TRBJ1-2, with no clear D. TRBV23-1 is filed as an ORF, its function uncertain. This CDR3 contains 12 residues. The CDR3 loop reads CASRPFEAAARF. CDR3 DNA sequence: TGCGCCAGCAGACCCTTTGAGGCCGCGGCTCGCTTC.

This chain links TRBV10-3 with TRBJ2-1, with D unresolved. CDR1 ENHRY and CDR2 SYGVKD come from the germline V gene. This CDR3 has 12 residues. V lost 0 bases, J lost 10 bases, and 7 bases lay in between. The CDR3 bases are TGTGCCATCAGTGAGTCGACAAGCGAGCAGTTCTTC. Translation gives CAISESTSEQFF.

V usage is TRBV4-3 and J usage is TRBJ2-2, with 11 bases fitting TRBD1. The CDR3 has 17 amino acids. V gave up 1 base and J gave up 6 bases; unmatched junction bases: 7. The germline gives CDR1 LGHNA, CDR2 YSLEER. CDR3 bases: TGCGCCAGCAGCCAAGGCCCGCCGGGACAGGGGGCCGGGGAGCTGTTTTTT. Its translation is CASSQGPPGQGAGELFF.

This chain connects TRBV5-8 to TRBJ2-7, with D possibly TRBD2 on 6 matching bases. The V end was cut by 0 bases, the J end by 2 bases, with 12 bases between. In germline, CDR1 is SGHTS, CDR2 YDEGEE. The CDR3 spans 15 residues. Here the CDR3 DNA reads TGTGCCAGCAGCTTGGAGCGGGTAGGACCCTACGAGCAGTACTTC. It specifies CASSLERVGPYEQYF. The full variable domain, in which reference TRBV5-8 and TRBJ2-7 provide the parts outside the CDR3, is EAGVTQSPTHLIKTRGQQATLRCSPISGHTSVYWYQQALGLGLQFLLWYDEGEERNRGNFPPRFSGRQFPNYSSELNVNALELEDSALYLCASSLERVGPYEQYFGPGTRLTVT.

V gene TRBV5-1 combines with J gene TRBJ2-1; TRBD1 aligns across 12 bases. CDR3 length: 15 amino acids. Germline loops: CDR1 SGHRS, CDR2 YFSETQ. V shed 4 bases, J shed 8 bases, and the junction held 7 bases outside the gene matches. The DNA of the CDR3 is TGCGCCAGCAGCCCGGGACAGGGGGCAGGCTATGAGCAGTTCTTC. It codes for CASSPGQGAGYEQFF. Combining the CDR3 with reference TRBV5-1 and TRBJ2-1 gives the whole variable domain KAGVTQTPRYLIKTRGQQVTLSCSPISGHRSVSWYQQTPGQGLQFLFEYFSETQRNKGNFPGRFSGRQFSNSRSEMNVSTLELGDSALYLCASSPGQGAGYEQFFGPGTRLTVL.

The chain employs TRBV7-2 and TRBJ2-1; the D is unclear. This CDR3 contains 14 residues. CDR1 SGHTA and CDR2 FQGNSA come from the germline V gene. The V end lost 5 bases, the J end lost 8 bases, and 16 bases lay between the germline ends. CDR3 region: CASSAYPGSDEQFF. The CDR3 DNA follows: TGTGCCAGCAGCGCCTACCCCGGAAGCGATGAGCAGTTCTTC.